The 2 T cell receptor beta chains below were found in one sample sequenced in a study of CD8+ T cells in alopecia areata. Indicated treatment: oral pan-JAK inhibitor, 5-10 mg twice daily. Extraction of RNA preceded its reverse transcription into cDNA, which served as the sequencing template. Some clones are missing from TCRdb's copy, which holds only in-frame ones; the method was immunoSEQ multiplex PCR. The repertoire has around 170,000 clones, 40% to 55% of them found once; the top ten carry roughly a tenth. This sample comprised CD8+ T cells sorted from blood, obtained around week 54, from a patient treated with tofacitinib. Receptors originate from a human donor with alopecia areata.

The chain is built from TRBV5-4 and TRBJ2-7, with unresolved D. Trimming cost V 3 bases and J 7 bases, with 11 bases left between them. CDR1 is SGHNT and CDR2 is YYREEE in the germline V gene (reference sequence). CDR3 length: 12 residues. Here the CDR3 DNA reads TGTGCCAGCAGCTGGCCGTTGGGGGAGCAGTACTTC. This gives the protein CASSWPLGEQYF. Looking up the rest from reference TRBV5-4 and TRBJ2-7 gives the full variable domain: ETGVTQSPTHLIKTRGQQVTLRCSSQSGHNTVSWYQQALGQGPQFIFQYYREEENGRGNFPPRFSGLQFPNYSSELNVNALELDDSALYLCASSWPLGEQYFGPGTRLTVT.

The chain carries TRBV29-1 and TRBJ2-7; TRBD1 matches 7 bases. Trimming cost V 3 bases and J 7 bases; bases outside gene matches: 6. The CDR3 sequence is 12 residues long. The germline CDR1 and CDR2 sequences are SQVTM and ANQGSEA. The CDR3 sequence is CSVDRGTGEQYF. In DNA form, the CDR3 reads TGCAGCGTTGACAGGGGGACGGGGGAGCAGTACTTC.